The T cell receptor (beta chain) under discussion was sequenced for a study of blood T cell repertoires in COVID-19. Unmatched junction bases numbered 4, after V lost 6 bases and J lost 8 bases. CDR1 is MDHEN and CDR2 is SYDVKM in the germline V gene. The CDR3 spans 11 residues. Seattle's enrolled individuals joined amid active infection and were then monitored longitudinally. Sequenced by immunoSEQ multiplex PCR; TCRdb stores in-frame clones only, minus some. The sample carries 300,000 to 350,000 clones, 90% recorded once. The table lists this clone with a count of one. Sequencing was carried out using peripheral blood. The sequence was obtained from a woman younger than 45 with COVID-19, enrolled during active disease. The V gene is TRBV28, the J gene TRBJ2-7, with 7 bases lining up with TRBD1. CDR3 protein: CASRADRKQYF. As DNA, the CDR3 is TGTGCCAGCAGGGCGGACAGGAAGCAGTACTTC.